Here is one T cell receptor beta chain with its context. The sample is drawn from a study of blood T cell repertoires in COVID-19. The wider study: Acute and convalescent COVID-19 samples came from the United States, Italy and Spain. PBMCs, B-cell-depleted T cells, or T cells provided the cDNA or gDNA that made up the material.

Original methodology: Amplified reference gene primers provided the basis for estimating nucleated cell counts. Sequencing was performed with immunoSEQ multiplex PCR; in TCRdb, only in-frame clones are kept and a portion is missing. V, J and clone size derive from that table, while D and trimming were established from the DNA sequence. The table records a few hundred thousand clones, approximately 80% of them present only once. Germline loops: CDR1 SGHVS, CDR2 FQNEAQ. The CDR3 covers 14 residues. V was trimmed by 0 bases and J by 4 bases, leaving 10 bases between them. Input material: peripheral blood. V and J are TRBV7-8 and TRBJ2-7; D is perhaps TRBD1 (6 bases). This receptor was taken from a man aged 50-59 years with active or convalescent COVID-19. CDR3 region: CASSLAGQFYEQYF. The CDR3 region has the DNA TGTGCCAGCAGCTTAGCCGGACAGTTTTACGAGCAGTACTTC.